This TCR beta chain was sequenced in a study of T cell changes during pregnancy in multiple sclerosis. The method was immunoSEQ multiplex PCR; TCRdb's version includes in-frame clones alone and lacks a portion of them. The table lists tens of thousands of clones, roughly nine tenths of them singletons. Germline CDR1 SGHTA, CDR2 FQGNSA. Trimming removed 5 bases from V and 3 bases from J; junction bases left unmatched: 9. The CDR3 loop spans 15 amino acids. The clonotype originates from a female donor in good health, enrolled as a control in a pregnancy study. The chain couples TRBV7-2 to TRBJ1-1; 7 nucleotides agree with TRBD1. Sequencing used peripheral blood, obtained in the second trimester of pregnancy. The CDR3 DNA reads TGTGCCAGCAGCAAACCGGGACAGACTTACACTGAAGCTTTCTTT. This gives the protein CASSKPGQTYTEAFF.